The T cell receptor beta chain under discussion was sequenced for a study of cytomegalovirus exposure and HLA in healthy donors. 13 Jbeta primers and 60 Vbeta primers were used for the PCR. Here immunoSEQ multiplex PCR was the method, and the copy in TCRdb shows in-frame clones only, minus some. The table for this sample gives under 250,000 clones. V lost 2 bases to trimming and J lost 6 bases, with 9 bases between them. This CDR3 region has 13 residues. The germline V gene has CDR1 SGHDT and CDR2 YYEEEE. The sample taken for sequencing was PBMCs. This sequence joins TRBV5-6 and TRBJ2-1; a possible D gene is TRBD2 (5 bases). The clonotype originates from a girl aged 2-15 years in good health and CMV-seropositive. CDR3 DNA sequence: TGTGCCAGCAGCTTTAGGAGGCCCAATGAGCAGTTCTTC. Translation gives CASSFRRPNEQFF.